This T cell receptor beta chain is from a study of cytomegalovirus exposure and HLA in healthy donors. In this sample, this clone turned up once. Vbeta (60) and Jbeta (13) primers were used in the PCR. The data were produced by immunoSEQ multiplex PCR, yet TCRdb's version contains in-frame clones alone and is incomplete. The sample shows more than 95,000 clones, more than 75% of them seen only once. This CDR3 comprises 20 residues. The V gene's germline CDR1 is SGHRS and CDR2 YFSETQ. The trim removed 3 bases at V and 1 base at J, leaving 14 bases unmatched. The chain combines TRBV5-1 with TRBJ2-3; TRBD2 matches at 13 bases. The TCR originated in a man in his forties or fifties in good health and CMV-seronegative. Material: PBMCs. The CDR3 DNA is TGCGCCAGCAGCTCAGGACTAGCGGGGGCCCAGAACCGGGGCACAGATACGCAGTATTTT. Amino acid sequence: CASSSGLAGAQNRGTDTQYF.